The present T cell receptor beta chain was sequenced within a study of identifying expanded T cells in peripheral blood. General study results and limits: Roughly two-week clone count variance significantly increased as total template count grew. About 1.3 clones differed between technical replicates, versus approximately 16 and 20 over time.

On this clone itself: Antigen: not known.

Sequencing was performed with immunoSEQ multiplex PCR; in TCRdb, only in-frame clones are kept and a portion is missing. This sample has roughly 100,000 clones, with around nine tenths found just once. No infections or other immune events were documented during collection. The CDR3 is made up of 13 amino acids. CDR1 and CDR2 (germline): ENHRY, SYGVKD. V lost 7 bases, J lost 6 bases, and 10 bases lay in between. Sequencing was performed on blood. The clonotype originates from a person aged 18-69 years in good health. The chain combines TRBV10-3 with TRBJ1-6; no clear D. The CDR3 protein is CAITPGPNSPLHF. As DNA, the CDR3 is TGTGCCATCACCCCGGGCCCTAATTCACCCCTCCACTTT.